This TCR beta chain originates from a study of primary melanoma T cells and metastatic recurrence (dated by TCRdb to about 2020). Regarding the study in general: The cohort consisted of nearly 200 primary melanomas of stage T2 to T4, each more than 1 mm thick. The study tested whether T-cell fraction and T-cell repertoire clonality in primary melanoma tumors predicted patient outcome. Progression-free survival was the clinical outcome compared against the T-cell fraction measured by TCR beta sequencing. Histopathological grading of tumor-infiltrating lymphocytes was compared with the sequencing-derived T-cell fraction. Study-wide conclusions, independent of this receptor: Regardless of nodal disease, mitotic rate or ulceration status, a T-cell fraction above 20% appeared to be protective. Reportedly, adding T-cell fraction to tumor thickness improved progression-free survival prediction more than adding any other histopathological variable did. The authors presented an effective T-cell-mediated antitumor response in primary melanoma only as a suggestion and not as a demonstrated mechanism. Tumor T-cell fraction was reported to predict progression-free survival independently of thickness, ulceration, mitotic rate and age.

The patients had surgically resected primary melanoma that was considered potentially curable but at risk of metastatic recurrence. Notes on this clone: Its target antigen remains unknown. It has no much larger one-base neighbor in the sample; base qualities were not kept.

The protocol used for the library was the immunoSEQ multiplex PCR assay. Primary melanoma tumor tissue underwent high-throughput sequencing of the T-cell receptor beta chain. As for the authors' bioinformatics: Among the repertoire analyses were the distribution of insertions and deletions and the sharing of TCRB CDR3 between samples. A gradient-boosted model ranked how well the T-cell fraction predicted outcome compared with histopathological variables. TCRdb took over this immuneACCESS table, retaining in-frame rearrangements with V and J assigned. Such tables are incomplete; in checked studies, under half of the missing clones stem from an unresolved V gene, and the remainder is unexplained. V, J and clone size are those of that table, while D and trimming were read from the DNA. The sample profile shows 300 or so clones; around 84% of them were found once. 10% to 15% of the sample comes from the top ten.

This receptor was taken from a human donor with melanoma. The specimen sequenced was melanoma tumor tissue.

The base sequence is TGCGCCAGCAGTGAGGTGGGGAACCTTGAAGCTTTCTTT. Its coded protein is CASSEVGNLEAFF. Here the chain combines TRBV10-2 and TRBJ1-1; the D gene cannot be named for sure. CDR1 and CDR2 are drawn from the germline V gene: WSHSY, SAAADI. V is cut by 2 bases and J by 7 bases, and the space between the germline ends is 11 bases. The CDR3 numbers 13 residues from cysteine through phenylalanine. CDR3 DNA only is kept here, 39 bases in frame from base 1.